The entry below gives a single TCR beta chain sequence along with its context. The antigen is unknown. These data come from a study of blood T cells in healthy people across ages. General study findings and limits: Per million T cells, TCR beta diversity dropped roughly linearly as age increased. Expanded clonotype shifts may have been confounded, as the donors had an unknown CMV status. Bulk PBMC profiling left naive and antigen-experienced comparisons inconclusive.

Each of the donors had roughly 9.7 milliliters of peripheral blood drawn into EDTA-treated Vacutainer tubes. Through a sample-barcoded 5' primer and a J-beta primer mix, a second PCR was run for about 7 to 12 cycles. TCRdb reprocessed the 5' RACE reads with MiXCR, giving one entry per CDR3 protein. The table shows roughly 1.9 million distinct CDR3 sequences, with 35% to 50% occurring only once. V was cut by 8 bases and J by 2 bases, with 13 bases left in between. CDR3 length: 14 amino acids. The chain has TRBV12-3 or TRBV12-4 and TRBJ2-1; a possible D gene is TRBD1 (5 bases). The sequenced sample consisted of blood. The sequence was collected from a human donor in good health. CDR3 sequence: CASRGAPTYNEQFF. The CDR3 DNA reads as TGTGCCAGCCGTGGGGCCCCGACCTACAATGAGCAGTTCTTC.